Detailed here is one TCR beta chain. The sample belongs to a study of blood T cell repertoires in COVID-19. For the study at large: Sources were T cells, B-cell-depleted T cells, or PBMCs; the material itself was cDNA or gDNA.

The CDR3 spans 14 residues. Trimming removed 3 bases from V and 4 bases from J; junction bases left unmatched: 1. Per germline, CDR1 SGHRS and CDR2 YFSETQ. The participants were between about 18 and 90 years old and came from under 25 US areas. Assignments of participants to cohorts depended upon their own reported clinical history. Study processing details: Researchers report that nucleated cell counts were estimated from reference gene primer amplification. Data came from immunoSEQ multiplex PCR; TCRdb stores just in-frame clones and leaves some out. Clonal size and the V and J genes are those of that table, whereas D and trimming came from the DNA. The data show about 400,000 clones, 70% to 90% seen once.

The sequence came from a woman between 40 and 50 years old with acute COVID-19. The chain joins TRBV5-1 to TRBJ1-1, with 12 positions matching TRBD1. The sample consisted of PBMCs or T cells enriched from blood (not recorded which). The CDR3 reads CASSSGQGATEAFF. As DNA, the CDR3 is TGCGCCAGCAGCTCGGGACAGGGGGCCACTGAAGCTTTCTTT.